These 11 T cell receptor beta chains share one sample of origin, sequenced in a study of T cell changes during pregnancy in multiple sclerosis. Some clones are missing from TCRdb's copy, which holds only in-frame ones; the method was immunoSEQ multiplex PCR. The top ten clones hold about 3% of a sample with 100,000 or so clones, 91% of them seen once. Sample: peripheral blood, taken after pregnancy. The source is a female donor with multiple sclerosis, enrolled in a pregnancy study.

The rearrangement uses TRBV6-5 and TRBJ1-2; 8 bases match TRBD1. CDR1 MNHEY and CDR2 SVGAGI come from the germline V gene. Losses at the gene ends were 6 bases for V and 3 bases for J; bases not matched to a gene: 3. This CDR3 has 13 residues. The CDR3 reads CASREDRDYGYTF. CDR3 in DNA: TGTGCCAGCAGAGAGGACAGGGACTATGGCTACACCTTC.

The gene calls are TRBV30 and TRBJ1-5; tentative D call: TRBD1 (5 bases). Trimming took 4 bases from V and 2 from J, leaving 9 bases between them. This CDR3 has 13 amino acids. The V gene's germline CDR1 is GTSNPN and CDR2 SVGIG (reference sequence). The CDR3 nucleotides are TGTGCCTGGAATACGGGGGGCAATCAGCCCCAGCATTTT. As protein: CAWNTGGNQPQHF.

This chain links TRBV25-1 with TRBJ2-1, with 7 bases lining up with TRBD1. Trimming removed 1 base from V and 7 bases from J; junction bases left unmatched: 4. This CDR3 has 14 residues. Germline CDR1 reads MGHDK; CDR2 reads SYGVNS. The CDR3 reads CASSEWGQTNEQFF. Written as DNA, the CDR3 is TGTGCCAGCAGTGAATGGGGACAGACTAATGAGCAGTTCTTC.

This chain uses TRBV29-1 with TRBJ1-3; D gene ambiguous. Germline-derived CDR1 and CDR2 are SQVTM and ANQGSEA. This CDR3 comprises 11 residues. The V gene lost 4 bases and the J gene lost 4 bases, with 5 bases spanning the gap. CDR3 DNA sequence: TGCAGCGTTGTCAGGGGAAACACCATATATTTT. Its translation: CSVVRGNTIYF. Variable domain in full (rest from reference TRBV29-1 and TRBJ1-3): SAVISQKPSRDICQRGTSLTIQCQVDSQVTMMFWYRQQPGQSLTLIATANQGSEATYESGFVIDKFPISRPNLTFSTLTVSNMSPEDSSIYLCSVVRGNTIYFGEGSWLTVV.

V and J are TRBV9 and TRBJ1-1; 11 bases align to TRBD1. Unmatched junction bases numbered 10, after V lost 1 base and J lost 2 bases. The CDR3 extends over 18 amino acids. In germline, CDR1 is SGDLS, CDR2 YYNGEE. Written as DNA, the CDR3 is TGTGCCAGCAGCGTAAATTCAGGGACAGGGGGATTAAACACTGAAGCTTTCTTT. This translates into CASSVNSGTGGLNTEAFF.

V and J are TRBV4-2 and TRBJ1-2; 9 bases align to TRBD1. Germline V gene lookup returns CDR1 LGHNA and CDR2 YNFKEQ. V lost 6 bases, J lost 7 bases, and 15 bases stayed unmatched. This CDR3 has 16 amino acids. CDR3 DNA: TGTGCCAGCAGGTCTTCCCGGGACAGGGAGATGAGTGGCTACACCTTC. Translation: CASRSSRDREMSGYTF.

The rearrangement links TRBV6-5 to TRBJ2-1; D might be TRBD2 (6 bases). There are 15 residues in the CDR3. V lost 6 bases and J lost 7, with 19 bases in between. CDR1 MNHEY and CDR2 SVGAGI come from the germline V gene. The CDR3 DNA sequence: TGTGCCAGCAGCTTTGGGACTGGCGGCGGTAATGAGCAGTTCTTC. It translates to CASSFGTGGGNEQFF.

The V call is TRBV5-4, the J call TRBJ1-2; 10 bases fit TRBD1. The CDR3 consists of 14 residues. Trimming cost V 4 bases and J 8 bases; bases outside gene matches: 8. Germline V gene data show CDR1 as SGHNT and CDR2 as YYREEE (reference sequence). The CDR3 coding sequence is TGTGCCAGCAGCGTAACAGACAGGGGGCGCGGCTACACCTTC. As protein: CASSVTDRGRGYTF.

About this clone: The DNA is omitted, as the CDR3 cannot be located on it reliably, and the CDR3 follows TCRdb's listing. This chain links TRBV6-5 with TRBJ1-6; the table assigns TRBD1, which was not confirmed against the DNA. The germline gives CDR1 MNHEY, CDR2 SVGAGI. The CDR3 extends over 14 residues, inclusive of both ends. This CDR3 reads CASSSSTVNSPLHF.

V is TRBV5-1 and J is TRBJ2-1; the D gene is possibly TRBD2 (5 bases). Trimming pared 4 bases from V and 9 bases from J, leaving 17 bases between. In germline, CDR1 is SGHRS, CDR2 YFSETQ. The CDR3 consists of 14 residues. The CDR3 protein is CASSPMPGVGEQFF. In nucleotides, the CDR3 is TGCGCCAGCAGCCCGATGCCCGGGGTGGGTGAGCAGTTCTTC.

This chain joins TRBV5-6 and TRBJ2-1; 9 nucleotides match TRBD2. The CDR3 has 17 amino acids. V shed 4 bases, J shed 4 bases, and the junction held 12 bases outside the gene matches. From germline, CDR1 is SGHDT and CDR2 YYEEEE. CDR3 amino acids: CASSLEEERGDYNEQFF. The CDR3 nucleotides are TGTGCCAGCAGCCTGGAGGAAGAGCGGGGGGATTACAATGAGCAGTTCTTC.